A single sample is the source of the 13 T cell receptor beta chains below, sequenced in a study of T cell responses to AZD1222 COVID-19 vaccine. Clones were read by immunoSEQ multiplex PCR, and TCRdb kept only the in-frame ones, dropping some. This sample has 150,000 or so clones, with 93% found just once. The material sequenced was peripheral blood, taken on day 0 of AZD1222 vaccination. All receptors come from an adult in good health.

This sequence joins TRBV28 and TRBJ2-7; 8 positions agree with TRBD1. Germline V gene lookup returns CDR1 MDHEN and CDR2 SYDVKM. Trimming at V came to 2 bases and at J to 2 bases, leaving 5 bases not matched to a gene. The length of the CDR3 is 15 residues. This chain's CDR3 is CASSLSQGATYEQYF. CDR3 nucleotide sequence: TGTGCCAGCAGTTTAAGTCAGGGGGCTACCTACGAGCAGTACTTC.

The chain carries TRBV6-5 and TRBJ1-5; a weak D match, TRBD1 (6 bases). With 2 bases removed from V and 2 bases from J, the gap between germline ends came to 13 bases. The germline gives CDR1 MNHEY, CDR2 SVGAGI. The length of the CDR3 is 16 residues. The CDR3 is CASSYGAGGGNQPQHF. Written as DNA, the CDR3 is TGTGCCAGCAGTTACGGGGCTGGGGGCGGCAATCAGCCCCAGCATTTT.

V usage is TRBV14 and J usage is TRBJ1-2; TRBD1 is a possible D gene (6 bases). CDR1 is SGHDN and CDR2 is FVKESK in the germline V gene. V was shortened by 4 bases and J by 10 bases, with 16 bases between the two germline ends. The CDR3 consists of 13 residues. This CDR3 is CASSPRMGGDYTF. The CDR3 DNA is TGTGCCAGCAGCCCCCGTATGGGGGGCGACTACACCTTC.

The chain carries TRBV19 and TRBJ1-6; no firm D call. Germline CDR1 and CDR2: LNHDA and SQIVND (reference sequence). V dropped 4 bases and J dropped 4 bases, with 14 bases sitting between them. The CDR3 is 16 amino acids. DNA for the CDR3: TGTGCCAGTAGTAACCTAAGACTGGGATATAATTCACCCCTCCACTTT. It encodes CASSNLRLGYNSPLHF.

The chain employs TRBV12-3 or TRBV12-4 and TRBJ1-1; D gene uncertain. V was trimmed by 3 bases and J by 0 bases, leaving 5 bases between them. This CDR3 has 13 residues. The CDR3 bases are TGTGCCAGCAGTTTTGTAATGAACACTGAAGCTTTCTTT. This gives the protein CASSFVMNTEAFF.

A single count supports this clone. The genes are TRBV28 and TRBJ1-2, with D perhaps matching TRBD1 (5 bases). Looked up from germline, CDR1 is MDHEN and CDR2 is SYDVKM. V lost 8 bases to trimming and J lost 1 base, with 8 bases between them. This CDR3 contains 12 residues. The CDR3 reads CASWRGNYGYTF. For the CDR3, the DNA is TGTGCCAGCTGGAGGGGTAACTATGGCTACACCTTC.

Note on this clone: The same CDR3 arises from other DNA sequences in this sample as well. The CDR3 spells CAISEGDQPQHF. The DNA of the CDR3 is TGTGCCATCAGTGAAGGGGATCAGCCCCAGCATTTT. V gene TRBV10-3 combines with J gene TRBJ1-5; perhaps TRBD1 as D (5 bases). The V gene's germline CDR1 is ENHRY and CDR2 SYGVKD. The germline V and J ends were trimmed by 3 bases and 5 bases, with 5 bases remaining between them. The CDR3 is made up of 12 amino acids.

The rearrangement joins TRBV11-1 to TRBJ2-1; the match to TRBD1 covers 8 bases. Losses at the gene ends were 2 bases for V and 5 bases for J; bases not matched to a gene: 2. This CDR3 region has 14 residues. Germline V lookup: CDR1 SGHAT, CDR2 FQDESV (reference sequence). This CDR3 is CASSLRQGNNEQFF. The CDR3 coding sequence is TGTGCCAGCAGCTTAAGACAGGGGAACAATGAGCAGTTCTTC.

This chain joins TRBV15 and TRBJ1-5; D is ambiguous. Germline V gene lookup returns CDR1 LNHNV and CDR2 YYDKDF (reference sequence). CDR3 size: 16 residues. Trimming removed 0 bases at V and 0 bases at J, with 9 bases between. Here the CDR3 reads CATSRDLGGSNQPQHF. The CDR3, as DNA: TGTGCCACCAGCAGAGATCTAGGCGGTAGCAATCAGCCCCAGCATTTT.

The V call is TRBV25-1, the J call TRBJ1-3, with D unclear. CDR1 is MGHDK and CDR2 is SYGVNS in the germline V gene. The germline V and J ends were trimmed by 1 base and 0 bases, with 10 bases remaining between them. This CDR3 is built from 16 residues. The CDR3 sequence is CASSESPGDSGNTIYF. The CDR3 coding sequence is TGTGCCAGCAGTGAATCCCCTGGGGACTCTGGAAACACCATATATTTT.

J is TRBJ1-6 and V is TRBV14, with D tentatively TRBD1 (6 bases). The CDR3 contains 17 residues. CDR1 and CDR2 from the germline V gene are SGHDN and FVKESK. V was trimmed by 2 bases and J by 6 bases, leaving 17 bases between them. DNA of the CDR3: TGTGCCAGCAGCCAATCCTGGGGGGCAGGGCGTAATTCACCCCTCCACTTT. Amino acid sequence: CASSQSWGAGRNSPLHF.

The J gene is TRBJ2-5, the V gene TRBV11-2, with TRBD1 matching over 8 bases. The CDR3 spans 14 residues. The germline gives CDR1 SGHAT, CDR2 FQNNGV. Trimming at V came to 5 bases and at J to 7 bases, leaving 9 bases not matched to a gene. CDR3: CASSPGQAGGTQYF. Written as DNA, the CDR3 is TGTGCCAGCAGCCCGGGACAGGCCGGGGGGACCCAGTACTTC.

The CDR3 here is CASSLEAGGYGYTF. The DNA of the CDR3 is TGCGCCAGCAGCTTGGAGGCAGGGGGCTATGGCTACACCTTC. V is TRBV5-1 and J is TRBJ1-2, with 7 bases fitting TRBD1. With V trimmed by 0 bases and J by 4 bases, 3 bases remained unmatched. The germline gives CDR1 SGHRS, CDR2 YFSETQ. This CDR3 is 14 amino acids long.